Presented here are 32 T cell receptor beta chains from one specimen sequenced in a study of T cell responses to AZD1222 COVID-19 vaccine. Profiling relied on immunoSEQ multiplex PCR, and the TCRdb table lists in-frame clones only, not all of them. The profile shows more than 95,000 clones, about 91% of them singletons. The specimen comprised peripheral blood, sampled on day 0 of AZD1222 vaccination. These receptors were collected from an adult in good health.

This chain uses TRBV5-1 with TRBJ1-3; 9 bases agree with TRBD1. Germline V gene data show CDR1 as SGHRS and CDR2 as YFSETQ. CDR3 length: 16 residues. The ends lost 2 bases at V and 4 bases at J; junction bases unmatched: 7. The CDR3 sequence: CASSFRTGDRGNTIYF. CDR3 sequence (DNA): TGCGCCAGCAGCTTCCGGACAGGGGATCGGGGAAACACCATATATTTT.

The chain links TRBV2 to TRBJ2-3; 7 bases are shared with TRBD2. The CDR3 has 15 amino acids. Germline loops: CDR1 SNHLY, CDR2 FYNNEI. Trimming took 5 bases from V and 1 from J; bases not matched to a gene: 6. DNA for the CDR3: TGTGCCAGCAGTCGTAGTGGGGGGGGCACAGATACGCAGTATTTT. Translated, it gives CASSRSGGGTDTQYF.

This chain joins TRBV5-1 and TRBJ2-3, with TRBD2 matching 10 bases. The CDR3 is 16 amino acids. The V gene end was trimmed by 4 bases and the J gene end by 0 bases; junction bases not matched to a gene: 5. Germline values: CDR1 SGHRS, CDR2 YFSETQ. The CDR3 spells CASSTASGGSTDTQYF. The CDR3 nucleotides are TGCGCCAGCAGCACAGCTAGCGGGGGAAGCACAGATACGCAGTATTTT.

This chain links TRBV30 with TRBJ2-7, with unresolved D. The CDR3 length is 14 residues. Germline V CDR1 and CDR2: GTSNPN, SVGIG (reference sequence). V dropped 0 bases and J dropped 3 bases, with 12 bases sitting between them. The CDR3 nucleotides read TGTGCCTGGAGTGTCGGACCCTGGTGCTACGAGCAGTACTTC. The encoded protein is CAWSVGPWCYEQYF.

The rearrangement links TRBV21-1 to TRBJ1-5; the table's D gene call, TRBD1, was not cross checked with the DNA. TRBV21-1 constitutes a pseudogene. The CDR3 extends over 17 amino acids. CDR3 protein: CASRRKYRARHDQPQHF. CDR3 nucleotide sequence: TGTGCCAGCAGGAGAAAATACAGGGCCCGGCACGATCAGCCCCAGCATTTT.

This clone was recorded only once. The chain links TRBV18 to TRBJ1-5; no firm D call. This CDR3 is built from 15 residues. Deletions cut 1 base from V and 5 bases from J, with 12 bases between. The germline gives CDR1 KGHSH, CDR2 LQKENI. CDR3 residues: CASSPLGSTDQPQHF. In DNA, the CDR3 is TGTGCCAGCTCACCACTAGGGTCCACGGATCAGCCCCAGCATTTT. The variable domain in full, completed from reference TRBV18 and TRBJ1-5, reads NAGVMQNPRHLVRRRGQEARLRCSPMKGHSHVYWYRQLPEEGLKFMVYLQKENIIDESGMPKERFSAEFPKEGPSILRIQQVVRGDSAAYFCASSPLGSTDQPQHFGDGTRLSIL.

This chain links TRBV9 with TRBJ1-2, with TRBD1 matching over 9 bases. Germline assignment: CDR1 SGDLS and CDR2 YYNGEE. CDR3 length: 13 residues. The junction had 2 bases not matched to a gene; V was cut back by 0 bases and J by 8 bases. CDR3 DNA: TGTGCCAGCAGCGTAGGGACAGGGGTCGGCTACACCTTC. Its translation is CASSVGTGVGYTF.

The J gene is TRBJ2-7, the V gene TRBV5-5; no reliable D call. This CDR3 is 11 amino acids long. Germline lookup yields CDR1 SGHKS and CDR2 YYEKEE (reference sequence). V lost 5 bases to trimming and J lost 2 bases, with 5 bases between them. The CDR3 coding sequence is TGTGCCAGCAGTATTACCTACGAGCAGTACTTC. Its protein is CASSITYEQYF.

This clone appeared a few times. This chain links TRBV6-2 or TRBV6-3 with TRBJ2-7; TRBD1 is a possible D gene (6 bases). With 6 bases removed from V and 4 bases from J, the gap between germline ends came to 25 bases. CDR3 length: 17 amino acids. Germline lookup yields CDR1 MNHEY and CDR2 SVGEGT. The CDR3 here is CASSPRFQGRLSYEQYF. Written as DNA, the CDR3 is TGTGCCAGCAGCCCTAGATTCCAGGGGCGACTTTCGTACGAGCAGTACTTC.

The rearrangement joins TRBV18 to TRBJ1-4; TRBD1 matches 8 bases. This CDR3 is 14 amino acids long. CDR1 KGHSH and CDR2 LQKENI come from the germline V gene. The junction had 5 bases not matched to a gene; V was cut back by 4 bases and J by 7 bases. CDR3 nucleotides: TGTGCCAGCTCACAAGGACAGGGCTTTGAAAAACTGTTTTTT. Protein product: CASSQGQGFEKLFF.

The genes are TRBV12-3 or TRBV12-4 and TRBJ2-7; D is unclear. V lost 6 bases to trimming and J lost 4 bases, with 4 bases between them. The length of the CDR3 is 10 residues. CDR3 bases: TGTGCCAGCAGCTTGTACGAGCAGTACTTC. Translation: CASSLYEQYF.

This chain joins TRBV30 and TRBJ2-5; TRBD2 might be the D (5 bases). Germline-derived CDR1 and CDR2 are GTSNPN and SVGIG (reference sequence). This CDR3 has 13 residues. The V end was cut by 5 bases, the J end by 5 bases, with 15 bases between. CDR3 sequence: CAWGEWDGETQYF. CDR3 bases: TGTGCCTGGGGGGAGTGGGATGGGGAGACCCAGTACTTC.

The chain combines TRBV5-6 with TRBJ1-3, with D perhaps matching TRBD1 (6 bases). Germline CDR1 is SGHDT and CDR2 is YYEEEE. Trimming stripped 0 bases from V and 4 bases from J, with 11 bases between. This CDR3 spans 15 amino acids. The CDR3 here is CASSLETGTGNTIYF. The CDR3, as DNA: TGTGCCAGCAGCTTGGAAACAGGGACGGGAAACACCATATATTTT.

The J gene is TRBJ1-2, the V gene TRBV6-5, with D possibly being TRBD1 (5 bases). Trimming stripped 7 bases from V and 4 bases from J, with 13 bases between. The CDR3 extends over 13 amino acids. CDR1 is MNHEY and CDR2 is SVGAGI in the germline V gene. The CDR3 is CASNDGAGYGYTF. The CDR3 nucleotides read TGTGCCAGCAACGACGGGGCCGGCTATGGCTACACCTTC.

The chain carries TRBV3-1 (or the pseudogene TRBV3-2) and TRBJ2-2, with D maybe TRBD2 (6 bases). Trimming took off 4 bases at V and 7 bases at J, with 22 bases between the two ends. The length of the CDR3 is 17 residues. Germline CDR1 and CDR2: LGHDT and YNNKEL (reference sequence). CDR3 amino acids: CASSPTYHWRGGGELFF. CDR3 coding DNA: TGTGCCAGCAGCCCCACTTATCACTGGCGGGGAGGCGGGGAGCTGTTTTTT.

This clone was counted once. The chain joins TRBV7-3 to TRBJ1-1; D gene unclear. Trimming removed 5 bases at V and 1 base at J, with 8 bases between. The CDR3 has 13 amino acids. Germline V gives CDR1 SGHTA, CDR2 FQGTGA. CDR3: CASSHRENTEAFF. The CDR3 DNA reads TGTGCCAGCAGCCATAGGGAGAACACTGAAGCTTTCTTT.

The J gene is TRBJ2-3, the V gene TRBV28; no reliable D call. V was shortened by 6 bases and J by 6 bases, with 16 bases between the two germline ends. The V gene's germline CDR1 is MDHEN and CDR2 SYDVKM. This CDR3 region has 14 residues. The CDR3 coding sequence is TGTGCCAGCAGCCCATGGAAAGCACTGGATACGCAGTATTTT. Protein product: CASSPWKALDTQYF.

The chain links TRBV27 to TRBJ2-1, with D perhaps matching TRBD1 or TRBD2 (6 bases each). V was shortened by 7 bases and J by 0 bases, with 13 bases between the two germline ends. Germline CDR1 is MNHEY and CDR2 is SMNVEV (reference sequence). This CDR3 spans 15 amino acids. DNA of the CDR3: TGTGCCAGCACTAAGGGGGGCAGCTCCTACAATGAGCAGTTCTTC. Translated, it gives CASTKGGSSYNEQFF.

The chain carries TRBV6-1 and TRBJ1-4; no definite D call. Trimming removed 5 bases at V and 2 bases at J, with 9 bases between. Germline CDR1 and CDR2: MNHNS and SASEGT. The CDR3 sequence is 14 residues long. The CDR3 coding sequence is TGTGCCAGCAGTTATAGCCAGACTAATGAAAAACTGTTTTTT. It specifies CASSYSQTNEKLFF.

This chain uses TRBV14 with TRBJ2-3; 7 bases align to TRBD2. This CDR3 spans 13 amino acids. The junction had 7 bases not matched to a gene; V was cut back by 0 bases and J by 13 bases. The V gene's germline CDR1 is SGHDN and CDR2 FVKESK. The CDR3: CASSQDSGPPKYF. In DNA form, the CDR3 reads TGTGCCAGCAGCCAAGATAGCGGGCCGCCCAAGTATTTT.

A single count supports this clone. V and J are TRBV19 and TRBJ1-2, with unresolved D. The CDR3 has 16 amino acids. V lost 1 base, J lost 0 bases, and 12 bases lay in between. CDR1 is LNHDA and CDR2 is SQIVND in the germline V gene (reference sequence). The CDR3 region is CASSIVSADTNYGYTF. CDR3 bases: TGTGCCAGTAGTATAGTTTCGGCAGATACTAACTATGGCTACACCTTC.

This chain links TRBV5-6 with TRBJ2-2, with 7 bases matching TRBD1. Germline V gives CDR1 SGHDT, CDR2 YYEEEE. J lost 3 bases, V lost 2 bases, and 7 bases had no gene match. There are 16 residues in the CDR3. This chain's CDR3 is CASSFVSGTDTGELFF. The CDR3 DNA reads TGTGCCAGCAGCTTCGTGTCCGGGACAGACACCGGGGAGCTGTTTTTT.

The chain uses TRBV19 and TRBJ1-2; no reliable D call. The germline V gene has CDR1 LNHDA and CDR2 SQIVND (reference sequence). V lost 5 bases, J lost 1 base, and 14 bases lay in between. The CDR3 covers 15 residues. The DNA for the CDR3 is TGTGCCAGTAGTCGGTCAGAGACTGTTAACTATGGCTACACCTTC. The encoded protein is CASSRSETVNYGYTF.

This sequence joins TRBV7-3 and TRBJ2-3, with a weak D call TRBD2 (5 bases). CDR3 size: 13 residues. Germline values: CDR1 SGHTA, CDR2 FQGTGA. The V end was cut by 5 bases, the J end by 2 bases, with 8 bases between. CDR3 nucleotides: TGTGCCAGCAGCCCCGACTACACAGATACGCAGTATTTT. Translation gives CASSPDYTDTQYF.

The V call is TRBV7-8, the J call TRBJ2-2; D is tentatively TRBD1 or TRBD2 (5 bases each). The V gene's germline CDR1 is SGHVS and CDR2 FQNEAQ. Trimming removed 4 bases from V and 9 bases from J, with 12 bases in between. The CDR3 consists of 13 residues. The CDR3 DNA follows: TGTGCCAGCAGCTACCGGGACGCCAGGGAGCTGTTTTTT. Its protein is CASSYRDARELFF. The full variable domain, its missing parts supplied by reference TRBV7-8 and TRBJ2-2, is GAGVSQSPRYKVAKRGQDVALRCDPISGHVSLFWYQQALGQGPEFLTYFQNEAQLDKSGLPSDRFFAERPEGSVSTLKIQRTQQEDSAVYLCASSYRDARELFFGEGSRLTVL.

V and J are TRBV5-4 and TRBJ1-3, with D tentatively TRBD1 (6 bases). This CDR3 comprises 15 residues. Trimming pared 0 bases from V and 3 bases from J, leaving 10 bases between. Per germline, CDR1 SGHNT and CDR2 YYREEE (reference sequence). This CDR3 is CASSLAQGDGNTIYF. The CDR3 bases are TGTGCCAGCAGCTTGGCACAGGGAGATGGAAACACCATATATTTT. Full variable domain (rest looked up from reference TRBV5-4 and TRBJ1-3): ETGVTQSPTHLIKTRGQQVTLRCSSQSGHNTVSWYQQALGQGPQFIFQYYREEENGRGNFPPRFSGLQFPNYSSELNVNALELDDSALYLCASSLAQGDGNTIYFGEGSWLTVV.

This chain connects TRBV6-5 to TRBJ1-3, with unresolved D. Germline lookup yields CDR1 MNHEY and CDR2 SVGAGI. The CDR3 contains 15 residues. Trimming shortened V by 0 bases and J by 4 bases, and 10 bases separated the two germline ends. The CDR3 DNA sequence: TGTGCCAGCAGTTACTCGACCCGGGTAGGAAACACCATATATTTT. Amino acids: CASSYSTRVGNTIYF.

This chain links TRBV19 with TRBJ1-1, with D hard to call. Germline V gene data show CDR1 as LNHDA and CDR2 as SQIVND (reference sequence). Trimming removed 3 bases at V and 4 bases at J, with 12 bases between. The CDR3 has 14 amino acids. CDR3 in DNA: TGTGCCAGTAGTATCGACGACGGACCCACTGAAGCTTTCTTT. This encodes CASSIDDGPTEAFF.

The rearrangement uses TRBV11-1 and TRBJ1-2; D possibly corresponds to TRBD1 (6 bases). The length of the CDR3 is 13 residues. V shed 5 bases and J shed 5 bases, with 12 bases lying between them. Germline lookup yields CDR1 SGHAT and CDR2 FQDESV (reference sequence). The chain's CDR3 is CASSQTGYYGYTF. The DNA of the CDR3 is TGTGCCAGCAGCCAAACAGGGTATTATGGCTACACCTTC.

The chain links TRBV7-9 to TRBJ2-3, with D hard to call. The CDR3 runs 12 residues. Germline CDR1 and CDR2: SEHNR and FQNEAQ (reference sequence). With 1 base removed from V and 8 bases from J, the gap between germline ends came to 7 bases. This CDR3 reads CASSLGAGTQYF. The DNA for the CDR3 is TGTGCCAGCAGCTTAGGAGCCGGTACGCAGTATTTT. Based on the CDR3 plus reference TRBV7-9 and TRBJ2-3, the full variable domain is DTGVSQNPRHKITKRGQNVTFRCDPISEHNRLYWYRQTLGQGPEFLTYFQNEAQLEKSRLLSDRFSAERPKGSFSTLEIQRTEQGDSAMYLCASSLGAGTQYFGPGTRLTVL.

The chain joins TRBV5-1 to TRBJ1-1; D perhaps matches TRBD1 (5 bases). V was cut by 0 bases and J by 4 bases, with 13 bases left in between. This CDR3 contains 15 residues. Germline V gene lookup returns CDR1 SGHRS and CDR2 YFSETQ. CDR3 amino acids: CASSLVGEGSTEAFF. In DNA form, the CDR3 reads TGCGCCAGCAGCTTGGTAGGGGAGGGGAGCACTGAAGCTTTCTTT. The complete variable domain, with remaining parts taken from reference TRBV5-1 and TRBJ1-1, reads KAGVTQTPRYLIKTRGQQVTLSCSPISGHRSVSWYQQTPGQGLQFLFEYFSETQRNKGNFPGRFSGRQFSNSRSEMNVSTLELGDSALYLCASSLVGEGSTEAFFGQGTRLTVV.

This sequence joins TRBV10-3 and TRBJ1-5; D might be TRBD1 (5 bases). In germline, CDR1 is ENHRY, CDR2 SYGVKD. V lost 2 bases to trimming and J lost 0 bases, with 14 bases between them. This CDR3 region has 17 residues. The CDR3 DNA is TGTGCCATCAGTGAGGTAGACAGAAGATATAGCAATCAGCCCCAGCATTTT. This encodes CAISEVDRRYSNQPQHF.